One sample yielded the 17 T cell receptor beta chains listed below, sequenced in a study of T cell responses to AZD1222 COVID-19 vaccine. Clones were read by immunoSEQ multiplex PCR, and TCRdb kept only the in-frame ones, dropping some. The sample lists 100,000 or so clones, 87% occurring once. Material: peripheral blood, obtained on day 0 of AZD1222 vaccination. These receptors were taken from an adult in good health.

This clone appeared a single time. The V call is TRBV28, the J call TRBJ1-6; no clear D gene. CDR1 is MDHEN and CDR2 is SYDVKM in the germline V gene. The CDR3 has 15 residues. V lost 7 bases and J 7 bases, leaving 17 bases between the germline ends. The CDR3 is CASNPWADRNSPLHF. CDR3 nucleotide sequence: TGTGCCAGCAACCCTTGGGCAGATCGAAATTCACCCCTCCACTTT.

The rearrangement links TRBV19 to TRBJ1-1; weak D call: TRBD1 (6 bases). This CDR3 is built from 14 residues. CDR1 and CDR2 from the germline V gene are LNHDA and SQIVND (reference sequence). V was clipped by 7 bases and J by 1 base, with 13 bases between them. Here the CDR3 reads CASNWRGGNTEAFF. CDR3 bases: TGTGCCAGTAACTGGAGGGGGGGGAACACTGAAGCTTTCTTT.

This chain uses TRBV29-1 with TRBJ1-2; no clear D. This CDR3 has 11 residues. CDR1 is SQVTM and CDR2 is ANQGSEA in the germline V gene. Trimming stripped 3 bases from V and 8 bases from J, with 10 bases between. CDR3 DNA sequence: TGCAGCGTTGACCGGGATCGCGGCTACACCTTC. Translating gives CSVDRDRGYTF.

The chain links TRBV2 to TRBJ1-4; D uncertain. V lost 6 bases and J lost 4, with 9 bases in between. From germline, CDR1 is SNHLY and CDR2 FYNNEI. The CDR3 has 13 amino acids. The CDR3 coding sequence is TGTGCCAGCAGCCCCACCGGTAATGAAAAACTGTTTTTT. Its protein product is CASSPTGNEKLFF.

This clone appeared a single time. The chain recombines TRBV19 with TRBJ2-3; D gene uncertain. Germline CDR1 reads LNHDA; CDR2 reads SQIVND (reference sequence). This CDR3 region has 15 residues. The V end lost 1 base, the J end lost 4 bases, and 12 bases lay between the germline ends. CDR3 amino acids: CASSIVILNPDTQYF. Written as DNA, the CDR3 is TGTGCCAGTAGTATAGTCATTCTCAACCCAGATACGCAGTATTTT.

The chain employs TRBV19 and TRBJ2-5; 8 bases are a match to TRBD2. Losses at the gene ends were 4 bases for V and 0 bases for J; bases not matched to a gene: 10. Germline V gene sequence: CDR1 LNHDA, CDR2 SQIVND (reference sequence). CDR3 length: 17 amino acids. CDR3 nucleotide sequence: TGTGCCAGTAGTACCGCTTCGAGCGGGGGATACCAAGAGACCCAGTACTTC. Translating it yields CASSTASSGGYQETQYF.

CDR3 sequence (DNA): TGTGCCATCAGTGAAGACAGGATCAATCAGCCCCAGCATTTT. Translated: CAISEDRINQPQHF. This chain joins TRBV10-3 and TRBJ1-5, with D perhaps matching TRBD1 (6 bases). The CDR3 runs 14 residues. Germline CDR1 and CDR2: ENHRY and SYGVKD. V lost 3 bases and J lost 3, with 9 bases in between.

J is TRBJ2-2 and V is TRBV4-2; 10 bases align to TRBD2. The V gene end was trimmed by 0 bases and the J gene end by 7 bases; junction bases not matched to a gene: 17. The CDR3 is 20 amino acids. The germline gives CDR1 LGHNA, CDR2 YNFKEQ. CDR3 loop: CASSQDRIAGGPLGVGELFF. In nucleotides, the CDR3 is TGTGCCAGCAGCCAAGATCGTATAGCGGGAGGCCCCTTGGGAGTCGGGGAGCTGTTTTTT.

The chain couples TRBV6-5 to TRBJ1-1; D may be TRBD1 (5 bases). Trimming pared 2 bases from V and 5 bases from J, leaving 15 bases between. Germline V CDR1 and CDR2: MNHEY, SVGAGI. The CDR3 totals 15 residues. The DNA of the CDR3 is TGTGCCAGCAGTTACGGTCCGGGACGAGGGACTGAAGCTTTCTTT. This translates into CASSYGPGRGTEAFF.

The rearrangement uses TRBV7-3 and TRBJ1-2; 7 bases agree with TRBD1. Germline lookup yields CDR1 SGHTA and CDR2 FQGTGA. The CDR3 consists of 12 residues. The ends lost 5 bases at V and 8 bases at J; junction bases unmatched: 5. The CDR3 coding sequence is TGTGCCAGCAGCCCCGACAGGGAGGGCTACACCTTC. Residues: CASSPDREGYTF. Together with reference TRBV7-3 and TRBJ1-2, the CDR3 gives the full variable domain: GAGVSQTPSNKVTEKGKYVELRCDPISGHTALYWYRQSLGQGPEFLIYFQGTGAADDSGLPNDRFFAVRPEGSVSTLKIQRTERGDSAVYLCASSPDREGYTFGSGTRLTVV.

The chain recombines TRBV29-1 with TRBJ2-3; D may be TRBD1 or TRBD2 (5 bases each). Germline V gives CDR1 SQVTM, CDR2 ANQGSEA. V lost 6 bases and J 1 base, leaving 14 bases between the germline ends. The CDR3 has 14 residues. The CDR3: CSVGELGGTDTQYF. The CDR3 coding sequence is TGCAGCGTGGGGGAACTAGGGGGCACAGATACGCAGTATTTT.

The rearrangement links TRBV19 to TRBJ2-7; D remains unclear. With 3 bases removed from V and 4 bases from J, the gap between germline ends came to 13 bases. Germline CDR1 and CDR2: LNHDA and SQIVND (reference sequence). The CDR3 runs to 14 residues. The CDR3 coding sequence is TGTGCCAGTAGTATTTCCTCATTCAGGTACGAGCAGTACTTC. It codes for CASSISSFRYEQYF.

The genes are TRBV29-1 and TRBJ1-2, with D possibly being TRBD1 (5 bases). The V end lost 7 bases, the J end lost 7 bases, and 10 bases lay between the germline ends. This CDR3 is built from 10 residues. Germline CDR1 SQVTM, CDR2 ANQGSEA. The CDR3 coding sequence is TGCAGCGGGGGGGAGGCTGGCTACACCTTC. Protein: CSGGEAGYTF.

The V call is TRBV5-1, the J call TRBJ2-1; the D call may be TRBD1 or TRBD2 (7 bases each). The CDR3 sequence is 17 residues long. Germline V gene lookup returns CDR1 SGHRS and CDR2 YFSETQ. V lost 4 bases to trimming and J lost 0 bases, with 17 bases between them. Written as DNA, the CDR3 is TGCGCCAGCAGCACCAGACAGGGAGGGAACTCCTACAATGAGCAGTTCTTC. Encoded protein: CASSTRQGGNSYNEQFF.

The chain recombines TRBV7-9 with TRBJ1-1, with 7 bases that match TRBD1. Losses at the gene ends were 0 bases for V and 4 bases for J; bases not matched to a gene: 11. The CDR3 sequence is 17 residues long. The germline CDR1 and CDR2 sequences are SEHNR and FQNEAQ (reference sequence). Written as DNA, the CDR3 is TGTGCCAGCAGCTTAGCCTCGTCAGGGGGGAGTGGCACTGAAGCTTTCTTT. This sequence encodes CASSLASSGGSGTEAFF.

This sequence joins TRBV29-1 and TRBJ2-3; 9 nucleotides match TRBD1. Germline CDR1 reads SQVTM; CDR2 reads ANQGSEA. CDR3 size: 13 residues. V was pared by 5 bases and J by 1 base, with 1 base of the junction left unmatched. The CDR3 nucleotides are TGCAGCGTTCGGACAGGGGGCACAGATACGCAGTATTTT. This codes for CSVRTGGTDTQYF.

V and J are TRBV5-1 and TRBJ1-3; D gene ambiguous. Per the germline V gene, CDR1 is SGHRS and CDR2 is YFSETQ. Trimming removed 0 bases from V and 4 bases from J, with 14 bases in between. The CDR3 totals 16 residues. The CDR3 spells CASSLAGGALGNTIYF. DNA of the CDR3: TGCGCCAGCAGCTTGGCGGGAGGAGCCTTAGGAAACACCATATATTTT.